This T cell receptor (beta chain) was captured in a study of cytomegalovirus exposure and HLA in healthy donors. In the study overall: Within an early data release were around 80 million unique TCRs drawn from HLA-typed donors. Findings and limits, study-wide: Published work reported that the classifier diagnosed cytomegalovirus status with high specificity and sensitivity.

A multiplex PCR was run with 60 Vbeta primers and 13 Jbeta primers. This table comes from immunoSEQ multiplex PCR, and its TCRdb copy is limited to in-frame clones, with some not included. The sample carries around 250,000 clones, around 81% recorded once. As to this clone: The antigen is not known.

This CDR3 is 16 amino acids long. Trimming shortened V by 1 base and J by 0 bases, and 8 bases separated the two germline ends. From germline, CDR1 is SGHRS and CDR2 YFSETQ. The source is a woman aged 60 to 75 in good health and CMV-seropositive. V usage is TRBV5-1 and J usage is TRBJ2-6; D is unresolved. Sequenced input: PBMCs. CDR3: CASSLTQSSGANVLTF. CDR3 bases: TGCGCCAGCAGCTTGACACAATCCTCTGGGGCCAACGTCCTGACTTTC.